The clone carrying this TCR beta chain has only one observation. Its specificity is unknown. From germline, CDR1 is KGHSH and CDR2 LQKENI. V lost 1 base, J lost 6 bases, and 6 bases lay in between. CDR3 length equals 12 residues. The repertoire was sequenced with immunoSEQ multiplex PCR; TCRdb's copy has only in-frame clones and lacks some. Of 95,000 to 150,000 clones in the sample, over 85% were seen once. This sample is drawn from a study of OX40 agonist ivuxolimab in advanced cancers. About the research overall: Ivuxolimab, which is an agonistic anti-OX40 (CD134) antibody, was administered to the patients. Earlier anti-PD-1, anti-PD-L1 or anti-CTLA-4 therapy was permitted; 30% to 45% had received some. Study results and limitations: Blood T cells, both CD4+ and CD8+, expanded clonally by week 6 at 0.1 to 3.0 mg/kg. Expanded clones were, on average, more numerous among CD8+ T cells than CD4+.

This clonotype was sampled from an adult with an advanced solid tumor such as melanoma, head and neck, liver or kidney cancer. J is TRBJ1-2 and V is TRBV18, with D unclear. Sequences were derived from CD4+ or CD8+ T cells sorted from blood, sampled in a trial of the OX40 agonist ivuxolimab. CDR3 in amino acids: CASSPQKDGYTF. The CDR3 bases are TGTGCCAGCTCACCACAGAAGGATGGCTACACCTTC.